This TCR beta chain was found in a study of CD4 T cells in relation to SARS-CoV-2 and coronaviruses. The overall study: Convalescent donors were aged 21 to 72, with median approximately 42 years.

This clone came up a few times. Its antigen is not known. The method was immunoSEQ multiplex PCR; TCRdb's version includes in-frame clones alone and lacks a portion of them. The top ten hold 1.2% of the sample, which has about 41,000 clones, approximately 87% seen once. Study outcomes and limitations: Crossreactivity was assessed only for spike protein, not other viral proteins.

What was sequenced was naive CD4+ T cells from PBMCs, cultured in vitro. Subset defined: naive CD4+ T cells isolated by negative enrichment. The sequence was obtained from an adult with COVID-19.

Written as DNA, the CDR3 is TGTGCCAGCAGCCAGGGTTGGGGCTCTGGAAACACCATATATTTT. Translating gives CASSQGWGSGNTIYF. The gene calls are TRBV3-1 (or the pseudogene TRBV3-2) and TRBJ1-3; D is uncertain. Trimming shortened V by 3 bases and J by 0 bases, and 9 bases separated the two germline ends. CDR1 is LGHDT and CDR2 is YNNKEL in the germline V gene (reference sequence). The CDR3 runs 15 residues.